The 32 T cell receptor beta chains given below trace back to one sample, sequenced in a study of cytomegalovirus exposure and HLA in healthy donors. PCR primers comprised 60 Vbeta and 13 Jbeta primers. Assay used: immunoSEQ multiplex PCR; TCRdb lists only in-frame clones, some missing. The table includes more than 150,000 clones, roughly 80% detected once. The sequenced sample consisted of PBMCs. The receptors were sampled from a woman between 40 and 50 years old in good health and CMV-seropositive.

The rearrangement uses TRBV9 and TRBJ2-5; 7 bases line up with TRBD1. The trim removed 2 bases at V and 2 bases at J, leaving 15 bases unmatched. Germline V gene data show CDR1 as SGDLS and CDR2 as YYNGEE. The CDR3 loop spans 18 amino acids. This CDR3 reads CASSVRGDRGLSQETQYF. The CDR3 coding sequence is TGTGCCAGCAGCGTGAGAGGGGACAGAGGACTGTCGCAAGAGACCCAGTACTTC.

The rearrangement joins TRBV9 to TRBJ2-3; 12 nucleotides align to TRBD2. The CDR3 extends over 18 amino acids. CDR1 and CDR2 from the germline V gene are SGDLS and YYNGEE. J gave up 4 bases and V 7 bases, and 16 bases lay outside the gene matches. CDR3 protein: CASAPGLAGLMFADTQYF. DNA of the CDR3: TGTGCCAGCGCACCGGGACTAGCGGGTTTAATGTTCGCAGATACGCAGTATTTT.

Notes on this clone: At one end the junction does not follow the germline gene, possibly because of a read error. This chain joins TRBV6-1 and TRBJ2-4; D gene unclear. CDR1 is MNHNS and CDR2 is SASEGT in the germline V gene. The CDR3 loop spans 12 amino acids. In DNA form, the CDR3 reads TGTGCCAGCAGTGTCCAACCAGCAGTTCAGCGTTTC. This translates into CASSVQPAVQRF.

The J gene is TRBJ1-5, the V gene TRBV9, with D perhaps TRBD1 (5 bases). The CDR3 runs to 20 residues. Deletions cut 0 bases from V and 1 base from J, with 23 bases between. CDR1 SGDLS and CDR2 YYNGEE come from the germline V gene. The CDR3 region has the DNA TGTGCCAGCAGCGTAGACAACATGCGGGGCGATACAACCAGCAATCAGCCCCAGCATTTT. This sequence encodes CASSVDNMRGDTTSNQPQHF.

The chain combines TRBV5-1 with TRBJ1-4, with a possible D match to TRBD1 (6 bases). The ends were cut back, 5 bases at V and 4 bases at J, with 12 bases in the middle. CDR3 length equals 14 residues. Germline CDR1 and CDR2: SGHRS and YFSETQ. The CDR3 here is CASRKDRHNEKLFF. The CDR3 DNA reads TGCGCCAGCAGGAAGGACAGACATAATGAAAAACTGTTTTTT.

The rearrangement joins TRBV9 to TRBJ2-7; 7 bases map to TRBD1. With V trimmed by 3 bases and J by 0 bases, 6 bases remained unmatched. Germline lookup yields CDR1 SGDLS and CDR2 YYNGEE. The CDR3 has 15 residues. As DNA, the CDR3 is TGTGCCAGCAGCGCCGGACAGGAACCCTCCTACGAGCAGTACTTC. Translation gives CASSAGQEPSYEQYF. Complete variable domain (other parts from reference TRBV9 and TRBJ2-7): DSGVTQTPKHLITATGQRVTLRCSPRSGDLSVYWYQQSLDQGLQFLIQYYNGEERAKGNILERFSAQQFPDLHSELNLSSLELGDSALYFCASSAGQEPSYEQYFGPGTRLTVT.

The rearrangement uses TRBV18 and TRBJ2-1; 12 bases are shared with TRBD2. V trimming: 3 bases; J trimming: 7 bases; junction bases outside the gene matches: 10. The CDR3 sequence is 17 residues long. The germline V gene has CDR1 KGHSH and CDR2 LQKENI. The DNA for the CDR3 is TGTGCCAGCTCACCCGAATCGACTAGCGGGAGTAGGAATGAGCAGTTCTTC. The encoded protein is CASSPESTSGSRNEQFF.

The chain combines TRBV19 with TRBJ1-5; unclear D gene. Germline assignment: CDR1 LNHDA and CDR2 SQIVND (reference sequence). The CDR3 is 13 residues long. Trimming left V 10 bases short and J 2 bases short, with 12 bases between. CDR3 protein: CATAGTGNQPQHF. For the CDR3, the DNA is TGTGCCACCGCAGGAACCGGCAATCAGCCCCAGCATTTT.

J is TRBJ1-1 and V is TRBV5-1; 8 positions agree with TRBD1. The CDR3 runs 14 residues. CDR1 and CDR2 from the germline V gene are SGHRS and YFSETQ. Unmatched junction bases numbered 1, after V lost 2 bases and J lost 1 base. CDR3 residues: CASSLGTGNTEAFF. The DNA of the CDR3 is TGCGCCAGCAGCTTAGGGACAGGGAACACTGAAGCTTTCTTT.

The J gene is TRBJ2-3, the V gene TRBV5-4, with TRBD2 matching 10 bases. V trimming: 0 bases; J trimming: 5 bases; junction bases outside the gene matches: 3. The germline V gene encodes CDR1 SGHNT and CDR2 YYREEE (reference sequence). This CDR3 contains 15 residues. CDR3 sequence: CASSLEGTSVDTQYF. CDR3 bases: TGTGCCAGCAGCTTGGAGGGGACTAGCGTAGATACGCAGTATTTT.

J is TRBJ2-3 and V is TRBV9; 7 positions match TRBD2. The CDR3 is made up of 14 amino acids. V lost 3 bases, J lost 4 bases, and 5 bases stayed unmatched. CDR1 SGDLS and CDR2 YYNGEE come from the germline V gene. The CDR3 DNA is TGTGCCAGCAGCGCGGGGGGTGGTCCAGATACGCAGTATTTT. Protein sequence: CASSAGGGPDTQYF.

The genes are TRBV19 and TRBJ1-2; D is unclear. Germline V lookup: CDR1 LNHDA, CDR2 SQIVND (reference sequence). The CDR3 has 15 residues. The germline V and J ends were trimmed by 5 bases and 4 bases, with 17 bases remaining between them. The CDR3 DNA sequence: TGTGCCAGTAGTGCCCTGGCACCTGGGCCCTATGGCTACACCTTC. Translation: CASSALAPGPYGYTF.

V is TRBV28 and J is TRBJ1-1, with a possible D match to TRBD1 (5 bases). Germline CDR1 and CDR2: MDHEN and SYDVKM. Trimming took 2 bases from V and 6 from J, leaving 16 bases between them. There are 15 residues in the CDR3. For the CDR3, the DNA is TGTGCCAGCAGTTTACGCGACAGTCCCTCTTCTGAAGCTTTCTTT. This codes for CASSLRDSPSSEAFF.

The gene calls are TRBV9 and TRBJ2-1, with 7 bases aligning to TRBD2. V lost 4 bases to trimming and J lost 6 bases; unmatched junction nucleotides: 13. Germline lookup yields CDR1 SGDLS and CDR2 YYNGEE. The length of the CDR3 is 16 residues. CDR3: CASSTETSKLGNEQFF. The CDR3 region has the DNA TGTGCCAGCAGCACAGAGACTAGCAAGCTGGGCAATGAGCAGTTCTTC. The variable domain in full, with the rest retrieved from reference TRBV9 and TRBJ2-1, is DSGVTQTPKHLITATGQRVTLRCSPRSGDLSVYWYQQSLDQGLQFLIQYYNGEERAKGNILERFSAQQFPDLHSELNLSSLELGDSALYFCASSTETSKLGNEQFFGPGTRLTVL.

V and J are TRBV18 and TRBJ2-3, with D tentatively TRBD2 (5 bases). Germline assignment: CDR1 KGHSH and CDR2 LQKENI. The CDR3 length is 13 residues. V lost 4 bases and J lost 6, with 11 bases in between. The CDR3 DNA reads TGTGCCAGCTCACTCCGGGAATTGGATACGCAGTATTTT. This sequence encodes CASSLRELDTQYF.

J is TRBJ2-7 and V is TRBV7-2, with TRBD1 identical over 7 bases. The CDR3 loop spans 13 amino acids. Germline values: CDR1 SGHTA, CDR2 FQGNSA. J lost 5 bases, V lost 5 bases, and 6 bases had no gene match. CDR3 bases: TGTGCCAGCAGCGCCCCTACAGGGGACGAGCAGTACTTC. Amino acid sequence: CASSAPTGDEQYF.

This clone has more than one count but fewer than ten. The rearrangement uses TRBV19 and TRBJ2-5; 7 bases line up with TRBD1. CDR1 is LNHDA, CDR2 SQIVND, per germline (reference sequence). J lost 3 bases, V lost 4 bases, and 2 bases had no gene match. The CDR3 extends over 13 amino acids. DNA of the CDR3: TGTGCCAGTAGTAGACAGGGCAAAGAGACCCAGTACTTC. Protein product: CASSRQGKETQYF.

A remark on this clone: Distinct nucleotide sequences in the sample also encode this CDR3. The CDR3 coding sequence is TGTGCCAGCAGCCTACCAAGCTCTGGGGCCAACGTCCTGACTTTC. Encoded protein: CASSLPSSGANVLTF. The rearrangement joins TRBV28 to TRBJ2-6; D uncertain. The V gene's germline CDR1 is MDHEN and CDR2 SYDVKM. This CDR3 has 15 amino acids. Between the trimmed V and J ends, which lost 6 bases and 0 bases, there was a span of 9 bases.

V and J are TRBV6-1 and TRBJ2-7; tentative D call: TRBD1 (5 bases). Germline-derived CDR1 and CDR2 are MNHNS and SASEGT. The CDR3 spans 13 residues. With 5 bases removed from V and 0 bases from J, the gap between germline ends came to 8 bases. The CDR3: CASSRQSSYEQYF. CDR3 DNA: TGTGCCAGCAGTCGACAGAGCTCCTACGAGCAGTACTTC.

The chain employs TRBV10-2 and TRBJ2-1; 11 bases are a match to TRBD2. This CDR3 has 14 residues. Per germline, CDR1 WSHSY and CDR2 SAAADI. V lost 5 bases and J lost 8; bases outside the gene matches: 5. This CDR3 reads CASSLAGGSHEQFF. For the CDR3, the DNA is TGCGCCAGCAGTCTAGCGGGAGGTAGCCATGAGCAGTTCTTC.

The chain employs TRBV13 and TRBJ2-7, with 11 bases lining up with TRBD2. This CDR3 contains 23 residues. The germline V gene has CDR1 PRHDT and CDR2 FYEKMQ (reference sequence). Trimming at V came to 7 bases and at J to 0 bases, leaving 29 bases not matched to a gene. CDR3 loop: CASITPRARGQGLAAESSYEQYF. In DNA, the CDR3 is TGTGCCAGCATCACCCCGCGGGCCAGGGGGCAGGGACTAGCGGCCGAAAGCTCCTACGAGCAGTACTTC.

The J gene is TRBJ2-7, the V gene TRBV20-1; D unresolved. This CDR3 region has 11 residues. Trimming took off 0 bases at V and 6 bases at J, with 6 bases between the two ends. Germline lookup yields CDR1 DFQATT and CDR2 SNEGSKA (reference sequence). The CDR3 nucleotides are TGCAGTGCTAGAGAAGGAGTCGAGCAGTACTTC. Translated: CSAREGVEQYF.

This clone has only a few counts. The rearrangement uses TRBV28 and TRBJ2-7, with D hard to call. The CDR3 runs 13 residues. V shed 5 bases and J shed 6 bases, with 14 bases lying between them. Germline CDR1 is MDHEN and CDR2 is SYDVKM. The chain's CDR3 is CASSMFAQFEQYF. DNA for the CDR3: TGTGCCAGCAGTATGTTCGCGCAATTCGAGCAGTACTTC.

The chain employs TRBV25-1 and TRBJ1-4; weak D call: TRBD1 (5 bases). Germline V gives CDR1 MGHDK, CDR2 SYGVNS. There are 15 residues in the CDR3. V lost 0 bases and J 8 bases, leaving 13 bases between the germline ends. The CDR3 sequence: CASSEYGGGGEKLFF. CDR3 DNA: TGTGCCAGCAGTGAATATGGGGGGGGAGGCGAAAAACTGTTTTTT.

Here the CDR3 DNA reads TGTGCCACCGGTCTTGACCGGGGAAAAAAACTGTTTTTT. Its translation is CATGLDRGKKLFF. The V call is TRBV19, the J call TRBJ1-4; D is uncertain. The germline V gene has CDR1 LNHDA and CDR2 SQIVND (reference sequence). This CDR3 has 13 amino acids. V dropped 10 bases and J dropped 9 bases, with 18 bases sitting between them.

The chain has TRBV5-4 and TRBJ2-7; TRBD1 aligns across 7 bases. There are 14 residues in the CDR3. V was pared by 2 bases and J by 3 bases, with 5 bases of the junction left unmatched. Per the germline V gene, CDR1 is SGHNT and CDR2 is YYREEE (reference sequence). The CDR3 nucleotides are TGTGCCAGCAGCTTATCGGGACAGTTCTACGAGCAGTACTTC. Amino acids: CASSLSGQFYEQYF.

This clone is a singleton in its sample. CDR3 nucleotides: TGTGCCAGCAGTTTGGAGCAATCGGCTCTTAATGAGCAGTTCTTC. It yields the protein CASSLEQSALNEQFF. This rearrangement joins TRBV28 to TRBJ2-1; unclear D gene. V was shortened by 3 bases and J by 7 bases, with 16 bases between the two germline ends. The germline CDR1 and CDR2 sequences are MDHEN and SYDVKM. This CDR3 spans 15 amino acids.

The chain joins TRBV28 to TRBJ2-5; 7 bases align to TRBD2. The end of the DNA aligns better with TRBJ2-7, so the J call may be wrong. This CDR3 comprises 16 residues. Germline values: CDR1 MDHEN, CDR2 SYDVKM. CDR3 loop: CASSSPPQRGAYEQYF. The CDR3 DNA is TGTGCCAGCAGTTCCCCCCCCCAGCGGGGCGCCTACGAGCAGTACTTC.

The rearrangement joins TRBV11-2 to TRBJ2-2, with D possibly being TRBD1 (5 bases). The germline gives CDR1 SGHAT, CDR2 FQNNGV. Trimming cost V 0 bases and J 6 bases, with 8 bases left between them. The CDR3 extends over 14 amino acids. The CDR3 loop is CASSLDSRAGELFF. Here the CDR3 DNA reads TGTGCCAGCAGCTTAGATAGCAGGGCCGGGGAGCTGTTTTTT.

The V and J genes are TRBV30 and TRBJ2-1, with D unclear. The CDR3 extends over 13 amino acids. Trimming pared 1 base from V and 1 base from J, leaving 5 bases between. Germline V gives CDR1 GTSNPN, CDR2 SVGIG (reference sequence). The CDR3 here is CAWSARSYNEQFF. CDR3 DNA sequence: TGTGCCTGGAGTGCGCGGTCCTACAATGAGCAGTTCTTC.

CDR3 region: CASGGLRGTGELFF. The CDR3 DNA is TGTGCCAGTGGTGGGCTAAGGGGGACCGGGGAGCTGTTTTTT. V gene TRBV19 combines with J gene TRBJ2-2, with a possible D match to TRBD1 (6 bases). Trimming removed 8 bases from V and 5 bases from J, with 15 bases in between. Germline CDR1 LNHDA, CDR2 SQIVND (reference sequence). The CDR3 is made up of 14 amino acids. The complete variable domain, with remaining parts taken from reference TRBV19 and TRBJ2-2, reads DGGITQSPKYLFRKEGQNVTLSCEQNLNHDAMYWYRQDPGQGLRLIYYSQIVNDFQKGDIAEGYSVSREKKESFPLTVTSAQKNPTAFYLCASGGLRGTGELFFGEGSRLTVL.

V gene TRBV7-9 combines with J gene TRBJ2-7, with no clear D. This CDR3 has 15 residues. Trimming pared 5 bases from V and 2 bases from J, leaving 16 bases between. The germline V gene encodes CDR1 SEHNR and CDR2 FQNEAQ (reference sequence). The DNA for the CDR3 is TGTGCCAGCAGCCAAGACTCGCCTTTGGCCTACGAGCAGTACTTC. Amino acid sequence: CASSQDSPLAYEQYF.